The present T cell receptor (beta chain) was sequenced within a study of CD8+CD57+ T cells in acquired aplastic anemia. Across the whole study: The average for DNA from sorted CD4+ and CD8+ cells was about 3.3 ug.

From germline, CDR1 is MNHEY and CDR2 SMNVEV (reference sequence). V lost 7 bases and J lost 0; bases outside the gene matches: 3. This CDR3 is built from 14 residues. In its sample, this clonotype was seen many times. What it binds is not known. Study-level findings and limits: The same twenty-nine CD8+ CDR3 sequences occurred in patients and in controls.

Using genomic DNA as the template, TCR beta VDJ and CDR3 profiling was carried out. TCRdb re-analysed the reads in MiXCR, keeping a single row per CDR3 protein. The data show around 140,000 distinct CDR3 sequences, less than 45% seen once. The receptor's source is a human donor in good health, serving as a control. Sequencing was done on a sample of sorted CD4+, CD8+, or CD8+CD57+ T cells (not recorded which) from PBMCs. The chain recombines TRBV27 with TRBJ1-5, with 7 bases aligning to TRBD1. The CDR3 DNA sequence: TGTGCCAGCATGGGACAGAATAGCAATCAGCCCCAGCATTTT. Its translation is CASMGQNSNQPQHF.